The rows below give T cell receptor beta chains drawn from one sample of a study of glioma-infiltrating T cells. TCRdb redid the calling of the multiplex PCR reads with MiXCR, one entry per CDR3 protein. This sample has over 80,000 distinct CDR3 sequences, with roughly 37% found just once. The sequenced sample was glioma tissue, nonneoplastic brain tissue, or PBMCs (not recorded which). The receptors here all came from a human donor with low-grade glioma or glioblastoma, undergoing nonglioma brain surgery, or in good health (not recorded which). The CDR3 runs from the conserved cysteine through the conserved F or W. The order of the fields is J gene, V gene, clone size, D gene, CDR3 DNA, CDR3 protein. D genes are given only for firm matches. The size field is filled for only some rows; it gives once, few, many or a size class.

J: TRBJ2-2; V: TRBV29-1; size: NA; D: NA; DNA: TGCAGCATTCTTTTCAGTACAGCAAACACCGGGGAGCTGTTTTTT; CDR3: CSILFSTANTGELFF
J: TRBJ2-7; V: TRBV10-3; size: many; D: TRBD2; DNA: TGTGCCATCAGTCTGCGGGAGGGATACGAGCAGTACTTC; CDR3: CAISLREGYEQYF
J: TRBJ2-7; V: TRBV20-1; size: NA; D: TRBD2; DNA: TGCAGTGCTAGACGACTAGCGGGGGGGATCTACGAGCAGTACTTC; CDR3: CSARRLAGGIYEQYF
J: TRBJ2-7; V: TRBV5-8; size: NA; D: NA; DNA: TGTGCTAGAAGCCAGTCGACAGGATGGTACGAGCAGTACTTC; CDR3: CARSQSTGWYEQYF
J: TRBJ1-5; V: TRBV20-1; size: many; D: NA; DNA: TGCAGTGCTCGGGGGGAGGGGAGCAATCAGCCCCAGCATTTT; CDR3: CSARGEGSNQPQHF
J: TRBJ2-4; V: TRBV24-1; size: many; D: TRBD1; DNA: TGTGCCACCAGTGATCCCCGGGACAGGGAGGCCAAAAACATTCAGTACTTC; CDR3: CATSDPRDREAKNIQYF
J: TRBJ1-5; V: TRBV19; size: NA; D: NA; DNA: TGTGCCAGCAGTATATCGAGCAATCAGCCCCAGCATTTT; CDR3: CASSISSNQPQHF
J: TRBJ1-4; V: TRBV25-1; size: many; D: NA; DNA: TGTGCCAGCAGTGAATCCCAGGACATCCCGGGAAAACTGTTTTTT; CDR3: CASSESQDIPGKLFF
J: TRBJ2-5; V: TRBV24-1; size: many; D: NA; DNA: TGTGCCACCAGTGACCGACAGACCCAAGAGACCCAGTACTTC; CDR3: CATSDRQTQETQYF
J: TRBJ2-7; V: TRBV15; size: many; D: NA; DNA: TGTGCCACCAGCGTGGGGCCATCCTACGAGCAGTACTTC; CDR3: CATSVGPSYEQYF
J: TRBJ1-2; V: TRBV3-1; size: many; D: NA; DNA: TGTGCCAGCAGCCAAGGGAAGGGGAAATATGGCTACACCTTC; CDR3: CASSQGKGKYGYTF
J: TRBJ2-3; V: TRBV24-1; size: many; D: NA; DNA: TGTGCCACCAGTGATCCTAGGGAAAGCACAGATACGCAGTATTTT; CDR3: CATSDPRESTDTQYF
J: TRBJ2-3; V: TRBV6-2/TRBV6-3; size: once; D: TRBD1; DNA: TGTGCCAGCAGTACCACGGGGACAGGCACAGATAAGCAGTATTTT; CDR3: CASSTTGTGTDKQYF
J: TRBJ2-3; V: TRBV27; size: many; D: NA; DNA: TGTGCCAGCAGTTTTCTGCGCACAGATACGCAGTATTTT; CDR3: CASSFLRTDTQYF
J: TRBJ1-2; V: TRBV18; size: many; D: TRBD1; DNA: TGTGCCAGCTCCGGACAGGGGTATGGCTACACCTTC; CDR3: CASSGQGYGYTF
J: TRBJ1-5; V: TRBV7-9; size: NA; D: TRBD1; DNA: TGTGCCAGCAGCTCGACAGGGCTCAATAAGCCCCAGAATTTT; CDR3: CASSSTGLNKPQNF
J: TRBJ2-3; V: TRBV20-1; size: many; D: TRBD2; DNA: TGCAGTGCTTTAAACCCTAGCGGGCTGAGCACAGATACGCAGTATTTT; CDR3: CSALNPSGLSTDTQYF
J: TRBJ1-4; V: TRBV28; size: NA; D: NA; DNA: TGTGCCAGCAGTTTACTTGGCGCAACTAATGAAAAACTGTTTTTT; CDR3: CASSLLGATNEKLFF
J: TRBJ2-5; V: TRBV3-1; size: NA; D: NA; DNA: TGTGCCAACAGCCAAAGCGAGACCCAGTACTTC; CDR3: CANSQSETQYF
J: TRBJ2-5; V: TRBV6-2/TRBV6-3; size: NA; D: NA; DNA: TGTGTAAGCAGTTACTCGGCCCTCGGTGAGACCCAGTACTTC; CDR3: CVSSYSALGETQYF
J: TRBJ1-2; V: TRBV2; size: many; D: NA; DNA: TGTGCCAGCAGTGAGACCCGGACAGCGTCCTATGGCTACACCTTC; CDR3: CASSETRTASYGYTF
J: TRBJ2-7; V: TRBV19; size: many; D: NA; DNA: TGTGCCAGTACTACCCAGCCGGGTGGTCTCGAGCAGTACTTC; CDR3: CASTTQPGGLEQYF
J: TRBJ1-1; V: TRBV14; size: many; D: TRBD1; DNA: TGTGCCAGCAGCCAAGTTTGGGACAGCACTGAAGCTTTCTTT; CDR3: CASSQVWDSTEAFF
J: TRBJ2-7; V: TRBV10-3; size: many; D: NA; DNA: TGTGCCATCAGCGCTGGGCAGCACGAGCAGTACTTC; CDR3: CAISAGQHEQYF